This TCR beta chain originates from a study of blood T cell repertoires in COVID-19. Study in general: Some COVID-19 samples were acute and others convalescent; all came from the United States, Italy and Spain.

As processed by the authors: Amplification with reference gene primers provided the estimates of nucleated cell counts. Clones were sequenced by immunoSEQ multiplex PCR, and TCRdb holds only the in-frame ones, with some missing. V, J and clone size are taken as reported in that table, and D and trimming were inferred from the DNA itself. The sample contains under 300,000 clones, 86% of which appear only once. CDR1 is SGHDN and CDR2 is FVKESK in the germline V gene. The CDR3 runs to 14 residues. V shed 4 bases and J shed 4 bases, with 13 bases lying between them. Specimen: peripheral blood. V and J are TRBV14 and TRBJ1-2; D is perhaps TRBD1 (5 bases). The origin of this receptor is an elderly man with acute or convalescent COVID-19. The CDR3 here is CASSPGGLPYGYTF. The CDR3, as DNA: TGTGCCAGCAGCCCTGGGGGGTTACCCTATGGCTACACCTTC.